Listed below are T cell receptor beta chains from one sample, sequenced in a study of CD8 T cells in ankylosing spondylitis. Using its own MiXCR run on the 5' RACE reads, TCRdb lists one record per CDR3 protein. The sample lists fewer than 200,000 distinct CDR3 sequences, 9.8% seen once, with over 12% in the top ten. The sample consisted of blood, either unsorted or a sorted T cell fraction (not recorded which). The receptors shown here come from a female donor with ankylosing spondylitis or in good health (not recorded which). Both conserved end residues are part of each CDR3. A D gene is named only where the DNA matches it firmly. Clone size is given for some rows only: seen once, a few or many times, or a class if the clone is expanded.

TRBV25-1	TRBJ1-2	.	.	TGTGCCAGCAGTGAGGGGAACTATGGCTACACCTTC	CASSEGNYGYTF
TRBV28	TRBJ2-5	TRBD2	few	TGTGCCAGCAGTTTCTTCGGCGGGAGGGCCCTCGGAAACCAAGAGACCCAGTACTTC	CASSFFGGRALGNQETQYF
TRBV14	TRBJ2-1	TRBD2	.	TGTGCCAGCAGCCAGGGGACTAGCGGGGGCTCCTACAATGAGCAGTTCTTC	CASSQGTSGGSYNEQFF
TRBV27	TRBJ1-1	.	.	TGTGCCAGCAGTTTCGCGTTGAACACTGAAGCTTTCTTT	CASSFALNTEAFF
TRBV4-3	TRBJ2-1	.	.	TGCGCCAGCAGCGTTCAGTGGAATCTACCGGATCATGAGCAGTTCTTC	CASSVQWNLPDHEQFF
TRBV9	TRBJ2-3	.	many	TGTGCCAGCAGCGTAGGAAGCACAGATACGCAGTATTTT	CASSVGSTDTQYF
TRBV6-2/TRBV6-3	TRBJ2-7	.	few	TGTGCCAGCTCGACGCTCGGCCTCTACGAGCAGTACTTC	CASSTLGLYEQYF
TRBV4-2	TRBJ2-7	.	few	TGTGCCAGCAGCCACCCCCGGGGCGAGCAGTACTTC	CASSHPRGEQYF
TRBV7-2	TRBJ1-1	.	.	TGTGCCAGCAGCCGGGACCTCGTGAACACTGAAGCTTTCTTT	CASSRDLVNTEAFF
TRBV5-4	TRBJ2-7	.	.	TGTGCCAGCAGCTTTGGGGGGCCGCCCAGTTACGAGCAGTACTTC	CASSFGGPPSYEQYF
TRBV29-1	TRBJ2-7	TRBD2	many	TGCAGCGTTGATTTGGTCACTAGCGGGAGTTCCTACGAGCAGTACTTC	CSVDLVTSGSSYEQYF
TRBV4-2	TRBJ2-3	.	.	TGTGCCAGCAGCCAAGATACCAGCCCCGATACGCAGTATTTT	CASSQDTSPDTQYF
TRBV20-1	TRBJ2-7	TRBD2	few	TGCAGCAACCCGATGCGGGAGGGCCACTACGAGCAGTACTTC	CSNPMREGHYEQYF
TRBV7-2	TRBJ2-1	.	.	TGTGCCAGCAGCTCCATAGCGGAGGGGTATGAGCAGTTCTTC	CASSSIAEGYEQFF
TRBV3-1	TRBJ2-7	TRBD2	many	TGTGCCAGCAGCAGTCCCGGGACTAGCGGGAGGCCTCAAATTAAAAAATACGAGCAGTACTTC	CASSSPGTSGRPQIKKYEQYF
TRBV7-9	TRBJ2-7	.	few	TGTGCCAGCAGCCCTAGGGGGGAGGGCCTGAATTTATACGAGCAGTACTTC	CASSPRGEGLNLYEQYF
TRBV6-1	TRBJ2-1	TRBD2	few	TGTGCCAGCAGCCAGGGACTAGCGGGTACTTACAATGAGCAGTTCTTC	CASSQGLAGTYNEQFF
TRBV6-2/TRBV6-3	TRBJ2-5	.	few	TGTGCCAGCAGCCAAGGGGGGGTCCAAGAGACCCAGTACTTC	CASSQGGVQETQYF
TRBV9	TRBJ2-7	TRBD1	.	TGTGCCAGCAGCCTTGGGACAGAGTTATACGAGCAGTACTTC	CASSLGTELYEQYF
TRBV7-9	TRBJ2-7	.	.	TGTGCCAGCAGCCCCGTGGGGGAGGACGAGCAGTACTTC	CASSPVGEDEQYF
TRBV27	TRBJ2-5	.	few	TGTGCCAGCAGTTTATCGTCCAGGGAAGAGACCCAGTACTTC	CASSLSSREETQYF
TRBV12-3/TRBV12-4	TRBJ1-3	TRBD1	many	TGTGCCAGCACCCGCGGGACAGGGGGAGAATCTTATGGAAACACCATATATTTT	CASTRGTGGESYGNTIYF